This TCR beta chain was identified in a study of T-cell reconstitution after alpha-beta-depleted transplantation in children. Preparation of the TCRbeta library involved a method that used unique molecular identifiers. TCRdb re-analysed the PCR reads in MiXCR, keeping a single row per CDR3 protein. The repertoire holds approximately 640,000 distinct CDR3 sequences, with roughly 15% as singletons. This clonotype was seen only a few times. The CDR3 has 16 residues. Germline V gene lookup returns CDR1 GTSNPN and CDR2 SVGIG (reference sequence). V was cut by 4 bases and J by 4 bases, with 20 bases left in between.

Source: PBMCs from the stem cell graft donor, taken from the stem cell graft. This sequence was found in a human donor who donated a stem cell graft to a child with acute myeloid leukemia. V usage is TRBV30 and J usage is TRBJ2-1; D uncertain. Here the CDR3 reads CAWTPGSAMGYNEQFF. CDR3 in DNA: TGTGCCTGGACCCCAGGCAGCGCCATGGGGTACAATGAGCAGTTCTTC.